This T cell receptor beta chain derives from a study of PD-1 blockade in classical Hodgkin lymphoma. Time point in this sample: cycle 4 day 1 (C4D1), after less than 7 weeks of nivolumab. All patients experienced relapse after autologous stem cell transplantation, and brentuximab vedotin exposure was variable. Points on this clone: The antigen is not known.

The study, taken as a whole, reports: Baseline diversity in complete responders resembled that of newly diagnosed patients. Compared with healthy donors, newly diagnosed patients reportedly showed lower baseline TCR diversity. In CD4+ cells, TCR diversity went up significantly by C4D1, but in CD8+ cells it did not.

CDR1 SGDLS and CDR2 YYNGEE come from the germline V gene. There are 15 residues in the CDR3. The V end lost 4 bases, the J end lost 4 bases, and 16 bases lay between the germline ends. The assay was immunoSEQ multiplex PCR, and TCRdb's table has in-frame clones only and misses some. The sample has about 93,000 clones; 78% are singletons. This sequence was found in a human donor with classical Hodgkin lymphoma. This sample comprised peripheral blood mononuclear cells (PBMCs), obtained before the fourth cycle of nivolumab. The chain uses TRBV9 and TRBJ2-3; D possibly corresponds to TRBD2 (7 bases). The CDR3 reads CASSLRGGQADTQYF. As DNA, the CDR3 is TGTGCCAGCAGCCTAAGGGGGGGGCAGGCAGATACGCAGTATTTT.